This T cell receptor (beta chain) was profiled in a study of T-cell reconstitution after alpha-beta-depleted transplantation in children. In regard to this clonotype: Its target is unknown.

TCRbeta library preparation incorporated unique molecular identifiers. One entry per CDR3 protein, called by TCRdb with MiXCR from the PCR reads. The sample lists about 440,000 distinct CDR3 sequences, 43% occurring once. Regarding the study as a whole: T-cell counts and diversity at one year following transplant were attributed mainly to newly produced T cells. Reportedly, alpha-beta T cells present about two months post-transplant originated from several hundred expanded clones of graft origin.

V was pared by 5 bases and J by 7 bases, with 9 bases of the junction left unmatched. CDR1 is SGHKS, CDR2 YYEKEE, per germline (reference sequence). The CDR3 is 14 residues long. The sequence was obtained from a girl aged 2-10 years with aplastic anemia, due to receive a stem cell transplant. The chain links TRBV5-5 to TRBJ1-2; TRBD1 agrees at 9 bases. Specimen: PBMCs, collected before TCRalphabeta/CD19-depleted stem cell transplant. The CDR3 DNA follows: TGTGCCAGCAGACTGCCGGGACAGGGAAGTGGCTACACCTTC. This codes for CASRLPGQGSGYTF.